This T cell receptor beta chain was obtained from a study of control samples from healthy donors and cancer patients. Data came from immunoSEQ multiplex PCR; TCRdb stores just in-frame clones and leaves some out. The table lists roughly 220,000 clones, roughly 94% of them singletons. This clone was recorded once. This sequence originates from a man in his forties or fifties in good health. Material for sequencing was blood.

In DNA, the CDR3 is TGTGCCAGCAGCCCCACAGCTCCTCATTTCGAGTACTTC. This gives the protein CASSPTAPHFEYF. The chain has TRBV7-2 and TRBJ2-7, with no clear D. The V and J ends lost 5 bases and 11 bases respectively, with 19 bases between them. The CDR3 length is 13 residues. Looked up from germline, CDR1 is SGHTA and CDR2 is FQGNSA.